Presented here are 17 T cell receptor beta chains from one specimen sequenced in a study of blood T cell repertoires in COVID-19. TCRdb's copy holds only in-frame clones and misses some; the assay was immunoSEQ multiplex PCR. This table holds 200,000 or so clones, 65% to 85% found once. Specimen: peripheral blood. The receptors come from a woman between 25 and 40 years old who had recovered from COVID-19.

The chain couples TRBV6-6 to TRBJ2-3; 12 bases fit TRBD1. Germline V gene lookup returns CDR1 MNHNY and CDR2 SVGAGI (reference sequence). V was pared by 5 bases and J by 0 bases, with 3 bases of the junction left unmatched. CDR3 size: 16 residues. CDR3 region: CASSTGTGGSTDTQYF. The CDR3 bases are TGTGCCAGCAGTACCGGGACAGGGGGCAGCACAGATACGCAGTATTTT.

The chain has TRBV5-1 and TRBJ1-1; D perhaps matches TRBD1 (5 bases). CDR3 length: 13 residues. The germline gives CDR1 SGHRS, CDR2 YFSETQ. V lost 4 bases, J lost 4 bases, and 11 bases lay in between. CDR3 loop: CASSQPGVTEAFF. The CDR3 coding sequence is TGCGCCAGCAGCCAACCGGGGGTCACTGAAGCTTTCTTT. The complete variable domain, with remaining parts taken from reference TRBV5-1 and TRBJ1-1, reads KAGVTQTPRYLIKTRGQQVTLSCSPISGHRSVSWYQQTPGQGLQFLFEYFSETQRNKGNFPGRFSGRQFSNSRSEMNVSTLELGDSALYLCASSQPGVTEAFFGQGTRLTVV.

The chain couples TRBV2 to TRBJ2-3, with a weak D call TRBD2 (6 bases). Between the trimmed V and J ends, which lost 8 bases and 0 bases, there was a span of 15 bases. The CDR3 spans 15 residues. Germline CDR1 SNHLY, CDR2 FYNNEI. The CDR3 bases are TGTGCCAGCGCAAGTAGCGGAATTAGCACAGATACGCAGTATTTT. This sequence encodes CASASSGISTDTQYF.

In the case of this clone: Compared with germline, one end of the junction differs, possibly owing to a read error. This chain joins TRBV7-7 and TRBJ2-7, with 7 bases aligning to TRBD2. CDR3 length: 13 residues. Per germline, CDR1 SSHAT and CDR2 FNYEAQ (reference sequence). CDR3 loop: CASSLDAGDEQYF. In DNA, the CDR3 is TGTGCTAGCAGCTTAGATGCGGGAGATGAGCAGTACTTC.

This chain joins TRBV9 and TRBJ2-7; 10 bases match TRBD2. V lost 3 bases, J lost 9 bases, and 6 bases stayed unmatched. The CDR3 consists of 13 residues. Germline assignment: CDR1 SGDLS and CDR2 YYNGEE. The CDR3 coding sequence is TGTGCCAGCAGCGACAGACAGCGGGGGGGGCAGTACTTC. This gives the protein CASSDRQRGGQYF.

The chain couples TRBV27 to TRBJ2-7; 10 positions agree with TRBD1. V lost 5 bases and J lost 6; bases outside the gene matches: 16. Germline values: CDR1 MNHEY, CDR2 SMNVEV (reference sequence). This CDR3 comprises 17 residues. The CDR3 sequence: CASSRPNTGQGMGEQYF. Written as DNA, the CDR3 is TGTGCCAGCAGTCGACCAAATACGGGACAGGGGATGGGCGAGCAGTACTTC.

This chain uses TRBV5-1 with TRBJ1-1; possible D gene TRBD1, 5 bases. Germline CDR1 and CDR2: SGHRS and YFSETQ. Trimming stripped 0 bases from V and 1 base from J, with 7 bases between. This CDR3 comprises 14 residues. In DNA, the CDR3 is TGCGCCAGCAGCTTGGTCGGGGGGAACACTGAAGCTTTCTTT. It encodes CASSLVGGNTEAFF.

This sequence joins TRBV11-1 and TRBJ1-1; TRBD1 matches at 10 bases. CDR3 length: 14 amino acids. After removal of 7 bases from V and 5 bases from J, the junction contained 7 bases not matched to a gene. Germline CDR1 SGHAT, CDR2 FQDESV (reference sequence). The CDR3 protein is CASIPGTGETEAFF. The DNA of the CDR3 is TGTGCCAGCATCCCTGGGACAGGGGAGACTGAAGCTTTCTTT.

V and J are TRBV2 and TRBJ1-1, with D maybe TRBD1 (6 bases). Between the trimmed V and J ends, which lost 9 bases and 4 bases, there was a span of 15 bases. CDR3 length equals 13 residues. Germline values: CDR1 SNHLY, CDR2 FYNNEI. DNA for the CDR3: TGTGCCAGTAGGGAGGGAGGGGGCACTGAAGCTTTCTTT. Protein sequence: CASREGGGTEAFF.

The genes are TRBV7-9 and TRBJ1-2; D might be TRBD1 (6 bases). Trimming removed 1 base from V and 5 bases from J, with 17 bases in between. The CDR3 spans 16 residues. CDR1 SEHNR and CDR2 FQNEAQ come from the germline V gene (reference sequence). In DNA, the CDR3 is TGTGCCAGCAGCTTAGTTGGGACACCTGCGGCTTATGGCTACACCTTC. The encoded protein is CASSLVGTPAAYGYTF.

The chain joins TRBV9 to TRBJ2-7, with 8 bases matching TRBD1. Germline V gene sequence: CDR1 SGDLS, CDR2 YYNGEE. Germline trimming cut 4 bases from V and 3 bases from J; bases unmatched to any gene: 6. This CDR3 contains 14 residues. CDR3 sequence reads: CASSPGTGSYEQYF. DNA of the CDR3: TGTGCCAGCAGCCCGGGGACAGGCAGCTACGAGCAGTACTTC.

The gene calls are TRBV11-2 and TRBJ2-1; TRBD2 might be the D (5 bases). Germline V gives CDR1 SGHAT, CDR2 FQNNGV. There are 15 residues in the CDR3. Trimming shortened V by 4 bases and J by 4 bases, and 14 bases separated the two germline ends. CDR3 residues: CASSSRLASYNEQFF. CDR3 nucleotides: TGTGCCAGCAGCTCTCGGCTAGCTTCTTACAATGAGCAGTTCTTC.

This clone was picked up one time. The gene calls are TRBV9 and TRBJ2-1; D is uncertain. CDR1 and CDR2 from the germline V gene are SGDLS and YYNGEE. The CDR3 extends over 16 amino acids. V was trimmed by 0 bases and J by 0 bases, leaving 10 bases between them. CDR3 DNA sequence: TGTGCCAGCAGCGTAGGAGCGTCTAGCTCCTACAATGAGCAGTTCTTC. Protein product: CASSVGASSSYNEQFF.

The J gene is TRBJ1-2, the V gene TRBV3-1 (or the pseudogene TRBV3-2), with 7 bases lining up with TRBD1. The CDR3 contains 14 residues. V gave up 4 bases and J gave up 2 bases; unmatched junction bases: 4. Germline V lookup: CDR1 LGHDT, CDR2 YNNKEL (reference sequence). The CDR3 sequence: CASSLGQANYGYTF. In DNA, the CDR3 is TGTGCCAGCAGCCTAGGACAGGCGAACTATGGCTACACCTTC.

V gene TRBV30 combines with J gene TRBJ1-6; 9 bases map to TRBD1. Germline CDR1 reads GTSNPN; CDR2 reads SVGIG (reference sequence). Germline trimming cut 7 bases from V and 7 bases from J; bases unmatched to any gene: 8. The CDR3 is made up of 14 amino acids. In DNA, the CDR3 is TGTGCCTCAAGCCTTGGGACAGGGAATTCACCCCTCCACTTT. Amino acids: CASSLGTGNSPLHF.

The chain carries TRBV7-3 and TRBJ2-3; 9 bases are shared with TRBD2. V lost 5 bases, J lost 4 bases, and 10 bases stayed unmatched. CDR1 and CDR2 (germline): SGHTA, FQGTGA. The CDR3 has 16 residues. The DNA for the CDR3 is TGTGCCAGCAGCCGCGGTGCGGGCGGGGGGGCAGATACGCAGTATTTT. Its protein is CASSRGAGGGADTQYF.

Note on this clone: Other nucleotide sequences from this sample produce the same CDR3. This rearrangement joins TRBV19 to TRBJ1-1; D gene uncertain. This CDR3 is 13 amino acids long. V was cut by 3 bases and J by 1 base, with 6 bases left in between. Germline assignment: CDR1 LNHDA and CDR2 SQIVND (reference sequence). The CDR3 DNA is TGTGCCAGTAGTATCTCAGAGAACACTGAAGCTTTCTTT. Protein product: CASSISENTEAFF.